These T cell receptor beta chains were read from a single sample in a study of blood T cell repertoires in COVID-19. Here immunoSEQ multiplex PCR was the method, and the copy in TCRdb shows in-frame clones only, minus some. The sample contains 50,000 to 55,000 clones, about 84% of which appear only once. Source material: peripheral blood. The receptors were sampled from a woman of 80 years or more with acute or convalescent COVID-19. The CDR3 runs from the conserved cysteine through the conserved F or W. D genes are given only for firm matches. Clone size is not always given. Where it is, it says once, few, many or a class for expanded clones.

v_call	clone_size	j_call	d_call	cdr3_nt	cdr3_aa
TRBV30	-	TRBJ1-6	TRBD1	TGTGCCTGGAGTCGGACAGGCGGTTCACCCCTCCACTTT	CAWSRTGGSPLHF
TRBV7-6	-	TRBJ1-1	-	TGTGCCAGCAGCCCGAAAGCCGGGGTGGGACAATGGGGCGGCACTGAAGCTTTCTTT	CASSPKAGVGQWGGTEAFF
TRBV18	-	TRBJ2-5	-	TGTGCCAGCGCACCCCGCAGGGCCCAAGAGACCCAGTACTTC	CASAPRRAQETQYF
TRBV30	-	TRBJ2-1	-	TGTGCCTGGAGTCCCTCAGCGGTTTCCTACAATGAGCAGTTCTTC	CAWSPSAVSYNEQFF
TRBV7-3	-	TRBJ1-1	TRBD1	TGTGCCAGCAGCTTAACGGCCGGGACAGGTTTCTTGAACACTGAAGCTTTCTTT	CASSLTAGTGFLNTEAFF
TRBV18	-	TRBJ1-3	-	TGTGCCAGCTCACCACCCCAGGCTTTCCTCTTTACGACCTCTGGAAACACCATATATTTT	CASSPPQAFLFTTSGNTIYF
TRBV9	-	TRBJ2-2	-	TGTGCCAGCAATTCGGGGAACACCGGGGAGCTGTTTTTT	CASNSGNTGELFF
TRBV7-6	-	TRBJ2-5	TRBD2	TGTGCCAGCAGCTTAGATGGTCCGTCGGGGGGGCCTTATGAGACCCAGTACTTC	CASSLDGPSGGPYETQYF
TRBV2	-	TRBJ2-5	TRBD2	TGTGCCAGCAGAACGGGGGAGGGCAAAGAGACCCAGTACTTC	CASRTGEGKETQYF
TRBV3-1/TRBV3-2	-	TRBJ2-5	-	TGTGCCAGCAGCCTTGGCGGTAGGGAGACCCAGTACTTC	CASSLGGRETQYF
TRBV11-2	-	TRBJ1-5	-	TGTGCCAGCAGCTTAGCTGGCAATCAGCCCCAGCATTTT	CASSLAGNQPQHF
TRBV3-1/TRBV3-2	-	TRBJ1-2	-	TGTGCCAGCAGCCAGTTATATCGGGTCGATGGCTACACCTTC	CASSQLYRVDGYTF
TRBV6-5	-	TRBJ1-2	-	TGTGCCAGCTCCCTAGGGGGGGTGGGGTATGGCTACACCTTC	CASSLGGVGYGYTF
TRBV7-9	-	TRBJ1-2	-	TGTGCCAGCAGCTTAGACACAGGAGTCTATGGCTACACCTTC	CASSLDTGVYGYTF
TRBV9	-	TRBJ1-2	TRBD1	TGTGCCAGCAGCGAGGGACAGTGGGACTATGGCTACACCTTC	CASSEGQWDYGYTF
TRBV3-1/TRBV3-2	once	TRBJ2-5	TRBD1	TGTGCCAGCAGCCAAAACAGGGGGCTCTGGGAGACCCAGTACTTC	CASSQNRGLWETQYF
TRBV7-9	-	TRBJ2-3	-	TGTGCCAGCAGCTTCGGTCGGGTTAGCACTACTAGCACAGATACGCAGTATTTT	CASSFGRVSTTSTDTQYF
TRBV3-1/TRBV3-2	-	TRBJ1-4	TRBD1	TGTGCCAGCAGCGCTTCGGACAGGGATATTGAAAAACTGTTTTTT	CASSASDRDIEKLFF
TRBV6-5	medium-sized	TRBJ1-1	-	TGTGCCAGCAGTTACTCTCGGGACAACGGAGCTTTCTTT	CASSYSRDNGAFF
TRBV6-2/TRBV6-3	-	TRBJ1-1	-	TGTGCCAGCAGCCCGGGACGGGAGGCTTTCTTT	CASSPGREAFF
TRBV5-4	-	TRBJ2-5	-	TGTGCCAGCAGCGCAAGTACAATCCAAGAGACCCAGTACTTC	CASSASTIQETQYF